Here is one T cell receptor (beta chain) with its context. Repertoires were generated with immunoSEQ multiplex PCR, while TCRdb's copy carries only in-frame clones and drops some. The data hold under 20,000 clones, with roughly 78% observed a single time. CDR3 length: 13 residues. Germline V gives CDR1 SGHRS, CDR2 YFSETQ. Trimming took off 1 base at V and 8 bases at J, with 12 bases between the two ends. The data were taken from a study of blood T cell repertoires in COVID-19. The source of this sequence is a man between 60 and 75 years old with active or convalescent COVID-19. The material sequenced was peripheral blood. This sequence joins TRBV5-1 and TRBJ1-1, with D hard to call. The CDR3 spells CASSLWVEGEAFF. The CDR3 DNA is TGCGCCAGCAGCTTGTGGGTTGAGGGAGAAGCTTTCTTT.